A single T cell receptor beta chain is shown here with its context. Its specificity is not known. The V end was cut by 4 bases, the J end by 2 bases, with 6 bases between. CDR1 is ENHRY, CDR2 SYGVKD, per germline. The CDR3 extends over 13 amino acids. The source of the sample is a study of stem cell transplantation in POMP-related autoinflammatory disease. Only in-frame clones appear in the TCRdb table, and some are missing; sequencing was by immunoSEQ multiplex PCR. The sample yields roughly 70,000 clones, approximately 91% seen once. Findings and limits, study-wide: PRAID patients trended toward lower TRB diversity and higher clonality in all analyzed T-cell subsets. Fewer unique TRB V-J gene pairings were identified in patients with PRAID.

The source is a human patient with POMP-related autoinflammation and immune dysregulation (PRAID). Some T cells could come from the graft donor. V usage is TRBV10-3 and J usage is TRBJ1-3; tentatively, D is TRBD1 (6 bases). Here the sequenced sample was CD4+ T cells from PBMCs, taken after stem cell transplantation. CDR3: CAISGTAGNTIYF. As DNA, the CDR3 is TGTGCCATCAGTGGGACAGCTGGAAACACCATATATTTT.